This T cell receptor (beta chain) was sequenced in a study of beta chain features in type 1 diabetes. Overall study findings and caveats: Fewer insertions but more deletions were seen at VDJ junctions in type 1 diabetes patients. Within patients, naive, central memory and Treg TCRB repertoires seemed more similar than within healthy donors. Type 1 diabetes patients had moderately but significantly shorter TCRB CDR3s in all four CD4+ subsets. For TCRB rearrangement, an influence of HLA type remained unresolved here.

In this sample, this clone turned up a few times. Its antigen is not identified. What was sequenced were expressed TCRB transcripts, since all of the isolated RNA had been reverse transcribed. The read count averaged approximately 3.5 million across naive, central memory and regulatory T cell samples. Method: immunoSEQ multiplex PCR; TCRdb's copy keeps in-frame clones and lacks some. The sample has some 120,000 clones; around 16% are singletons. This CDR3 region has 14 residues. Germline assignment: CDR1 ENHRY and CDR2 SYGVKD. Trimming removed 0 bases from V and 8 bases from J; junction bases left unmatched: 2.

The rearrangement uses TRBV10-3 and TRBJ1-4; 8 bases map to TRBD1. This TCR was recovered from a young man with type 1 diabetes. Sequencing was done on a sample of central memory CD4+ T cells from blood. The CDR3 spells CAISESTGEEKLFF. The CDR3 nucleotides are TGTGCCATCAGTGAGTCGACAGGGGAAGAAAAACTGTTTTTT.